Listed below are T cell receptor beta chains from one sample, sequenced in a study of T cell repertoires in cytomegalovirus infection. These receptors have no identified antigens. One entry per CDR3 protein, called by TCRdb with MiXCR from the reads. The table includes roughly 920,000 distinct CDR3 sequences, roughly 31% detected once. The sequencing here drew on cultured CD8+ T cells from PBMCs, taken from culture after CMV antigen stimulation. The receptors shown here come from a human donor in good health (CMV status not recorded). Some clones in this sample may be carry-over from other donors' samples. Each CDR3 is given with its conserved first and last residue. Each record gives: V gene, clone size, D gene, J gene, CDR3 DNA, CDR3 protein. D genes are given only for firm matches. Clone size is given for some rows only: seen once, a few or many times, or a class if the clone is expanded.

v_call: TRBV20-1
clone_size: -
d_call: -
j_call: TRBJ1-6
cdr3_nt: TGCAGTGCGCCTAACAGGGTGGATACTTCACCCCTCCACTTT
cdr3_aa: CSAPNRVDTSPLHF

v_call: TRBV2
clone_size: -
d_call: -
j_call: TRBJ1-3
cdr3_nt: TGTGCCAGCAGTGAAGCCCCGGAGGGAACTGGAAACACCATATATTTT
cdr3_aa: CASSEAPEGTGNTIYF

v_call: TRBV7-3
clone_size: -
d_call: -
j_call: TRBJ2-3
cdr3_nt: TGTGCCAGCAGCTCCGGACTAAGAAAGACAGATACGCAGTATTTT
cdr3_aa: CASSSGLRKTDTQYF

v_call: TRBV12-3/TRBV12-4
clone_size: -
d_call: -
j_call: TRBJ2-1
cdr3_nt: TGTGCCAGCAGTTTAGGGGACGAGCCCCTTTACAATGAGCAGTTCTTC
cdr3_aa: CASSLGDEPLYNEQFF

v_call: TRBV28
clone_size: -
d_call: -
j_call: TRBJ2-1
cdr3_nt: TGTGCCAGCACTTTAGGGACGTCTAGCTCCTACAATGAGCAGTTCTTC
cdr3_aa: CASTLGTSSSYNEQFF

v_call: TRBV11-2
clone_size: -
d_call: TRBD1
j_call: TRBJ2-3
cdr3_nt: TGTGCCAGCAGCGAGAGGGCAGGGGGCGTCGATACGCAGTATTTT
cdr3_aa: CASSERAGGVDTQYF

v_call: TRBV11-2
clone_size: few
d_call: TRBD1
j_call: TRBJ2-1
cdr3_nt: TGTGCCAGCAGCATTGGACAGGGGGCGTACAATGAGCAGTTCTTC
cdr3_aa: CASSIGQGAYNEQFF

v_call: TRBV7-9
clone_size: many
d_call: -
j_call: TRBJ1-2
cdr3_nt: TGTGCCAGCAGCCCCGAGGGGGGCTATGGCTACACCTTC
cdr3_aa: CASSPEGGYGYTF

v_call: TRBV6-5
clone_size: -
d_call: -
j_call: TRBJ2-4
cdr3_nt: TGTGCCAGCAGTTACTCAATACCTGGAACCGTAAAAAACATTCAGTACTTC
cdr3_aa: CASSYSIPGTVKNIQYF

v_call: TRBV12-3/TRBV12-4
clone_size: few
d_call: -
j_call: TRBJ2-1
cdr3_nt: TGTGCCAGCAGACGGAATCGGTACAATGAGCAGTTCTTC
cdr3_aa: CASRRNRYNEQFF

v_call: TRBV9
clone_size: -
d_call: TRBD2
j_call: TRBJ2-2
cdr3_nt: TGTGCCAGCAGCGCCCTTGGGGAGCGGGGTGGCACCGGGGAGCTGTTTTTT
cdr3_aa: CASSALGERGGTGELFF

v_call: TRBV6-5
clone_size: few
d_call: TRBD2
j_call: TRBJ2-2
cdr3_nt: TGTGCCAGCAGCCTAGCGGGGGACACGAACACCGGGGAGCTGTTTTTT
cdr3_aa: CASSLAGDTNTGELFF

v_call: TRBV12-3/TRBV12-4
clone_size: -
d_call: TRBD2
j_call: TRBJ2-2
cdr3_nt: TGTGCCAGCAGCTCTGGCGGGGGGCTCACCGGGGAGCTGTTTTTT
cdr3_aa: CASSSGGGLTGELFF

v_call: TRBV7-9
clone_size: -
d_call: -
j_call: TRBJ2-1
cdr3_nt: TGTGCCAGCACCCCACTTGAGGGGCAGTTCTTC
cdr3_aa: CASTPLEGQFF

v_call: TRBV27
clone_size: -
d_call: -
j_call: TRBJ1-5
cdr3_nt: TGTGCCAGCAGCCTATTTTATAGCAATCAGCCCCAGCATTTT
cdr3_aa: CASSLFYSNQPQHF

v_call: TRBV7-9
clone_size: -
d_call: -
j_call: TRBJ1-1
cdr3_nt: TGTGCCAGCAGCTTGCAGGGTCCTGAAGCTTTCTTT
cdr3_aa: CASSLQGPEAFF

v_call: TRBV19
clone_size: few
d_call: TRBD1
j_call: TRBJ2-3
cdr3_nt: TGTGCCAGTGAACCAGGGACAGGGCGGACAGATACGCAGTATTTT
cdr3_aa: CASEPGTGRTDTQYF

v_call: TRBV27
clone_size: -
d_call: TRBD1
j_call: TRBJ1-5
cdr3_nt: TGTGCCAGCAGACAGGGGAGTAGCAATCAGCCCCAGCATTTT
cdr3_aa: CASRQGSSNQPQHF

v_call: TRBV2
clone_size: -
d_call: -
j_call: TRBJ1-2
cdr3_nt: TGTGCCAGCCAATCGGTGGCACTCTATGGCTACACCTTC
cdr3_aa: CASQSVALYGYTF

v_call: TRBV7-9
clone_size: many
d_call: TRBD2
j_call: TRBJ2-7
cdr3_nt: TGTGCCAGCAGCTCCCCGGGAGGGGCCTACGAGCAGTACTTC
cdr3_aa: CASSSPGGAYEQYF

v_call: TRBV7-2
clone_size: many
d_call: TRBD2
j_call: TRBJ2-1
cdr3_nt: TGTGCCAGCCCACAGGCGAGCGGGGGGCAGTTCTTC
cdr3_aa: CASPQASGGQFF

v_call: TRBV7-9
clone_size: -
d_call: TRBD2
j_call: TRBJ2-1
cdr3_nt: TGTGCCAGCAGCTTTCCGGCGGGAGGTTCCTACAATGAGCAGTTCTTC
cdr3_aa: CASSFPAGGSYNEQFF

v_call: TRBV7-6
clone_size: -
d_call: TRBD2
j_call: TRBJ2-1
cdr3_nt: TGTGCTAGCAGCTTCGATACTAGCGGGGGTTACAATGAGCAGTTCTTC
cdr3_aa: CASSFDTSGGYNEQFF

v_call: TRBV7-2
clone_size: many
d_call: TRBD2
j_call: TRBJ2-2
cdr3_nt: TGTGCCAGCAGCGACACGGGCCGGGGGGGGCCCGCCGGGGAGCTGTTTTTT
cdr3_aa: CASSDTGRGGPAGELFF

v_call: TRBV6-5
clone_size: -
d_call: -
j_call: TRBJ1-1
cdr3_nt: TGTGCCAGCAGCCCTCGGGGGGGCGAGAACACTGAAGCTTTCTTT
cdr3_aa: CASSPRGGENTEAFF

v_call: TRBV6-1
clone_size: -
d_call: TRBD1
j_call: TRBJ1-5
cdr3_nt: TGTGCCAGCAGGCTCGGGACAGGGGAAAAAGAAAGCAATCAGCCCCAGCATTTT
cdr3_aa: CASRLGTGEKESNQPQHF

v_call: TRBV7-8
clone_size: -
d_call: TRBD1
j_call: TRBJ2-1
cdr3_nt: TGTGCCAGCAGCTTAGCTTACCGACAGGGGGCCCACAATGAGCAGTTCTTC
cdr3_aa: CASSLAYRQGAHNEQFF

v_call: TRBV27
clone_size: -
d_call: -
j_call: TRBJ2-7
cdr3_nt: TGTGCCAGCAGTTTCAAGAGCGCCTACGAGCAGTACTTC
cdr3_aa: CASSFKSAYEQYF

v_call: TRBV7-9
clone_size: few
d_call: -
j_call: TRBJ2-1
cdr3_nt: TGTGCCAGCAGCTTAGCCCCCGCGGACCCTTACAATGAGCAGTTCTTC
cdr3_aa: CASSLAPADPYNEQFF

v_call: TRBV28
clone_size: -
d_call: -
j_call: TRBJ2-6
cdr3_nt: TGTGCCAGCAGTCCGGCCAACGTCCTGACTTTC
cdr3_aa: CASSPANVLTF

v_call: TRBV7-9
clone_size: -
d_call: -
j_call: TRBJ1-2
cdr3_nt: TGTGCCAGCAGCCTCGACTTCCCTGCTAACTATGGCTACACCTTC
cdr3_aa: CASSLDFPANYGYTF

v_call: TRBV6-2/TRBV6-3
clone_size: -
d_call: -
j_call: TRBJ2-2
cdr3_nt: TGTGCCAGCCGATCGGAAGAGGGAGTCAACACCGGGGAGCTGTTTTTT
cdr3_aa: CASRSEEGVNTGELFF

v_call: TRBV12-5
clone_size: -
d_call: -
j_call: TRBJ1-2
cdr3_nt: TGTGCTAGTGGTTCCTTAGAGACGAGCTATGGCTACACCTTC
cdr3_aa: CASGSLETSYGYTF

v_call: TRBV7-9
clone_size: many
d_call: -
j_call: TRBJ1-2
cdr3_nt: TGTGCCAGTTCCTCGGGCACAACTAACTATGGCTACACCTTC
cdr3_aa: CASSSGTTNYGYTF

v_call: TRBV11-2
clone_size: few
d_call: TRBD2
j_call: TRBJ2-3
cdr3_nt: TGTGCCAGCAGCCGACGGACTAGCGGCACAGATACGCAGTATTTT
cdr3_aa: CASSRRTSGTDTQYF

v_call: TRBV7-9
clone_size: few
d_call: -
j_call: TRBJ1-6
cdr3_nt: TGTGCCAGCAGCCAAGGGGGGGATTCACCCCTCCACTTT
cdr3_aa: CASSQGGDSPLHF

v_call: TRBV7-6
clone_size: few
d_call: -
j_call: TRBJ1-2
cdr3_nt: TGTGCCAGCAGCCAAACAGGAACGAGGGCCTATGGCTACACCTTC
cdr3_aa: CASSQTGTRAYGYTF

v_call: TRBV6-8
clone_size: -
d_call: TRBD1
j_call: TRBJ1-2
cdr3_nt: TGTGCCAGCAGTTACACCGAGGGGGCCAGTGACTATGGCTACACCTTC
cdr3_aa: CASSYTEGASDYGYTF

v_call: TRBV20-1
clone_size: -
d_call: -
j_call: TRBJ2-3
cdr3_nt: TGCAGTGCTAGGGATAACCCAGATACGCAGTATTTT
cdr3_aa: CSARDNPDTQYF

v_call: TRBV6-5
clone_size: many
d_call: -
j_call: TRBJ1-1
cdr3_nt: TGTGCCAGCAGTTACGCCCTAACAGTGAACACTGAAGCTTTCTTT
cdr3_aa: CASSYALTVNTEAFF

v_call: TRBV25-1
clone_size: few
d_call: -
j_call: TRBJ1-1
cdr3_nt: TGTGCCAGCAGTGAATATGAGATGAACACTGAAGCTTTCTTT
cdr3_aa: CASSEYEMNTEAFF